Reported below is one T cell receptor (beta chain). Its antigen remains unknown. These data are taken from a study of T cells in Graves' hyperthyroidism and ophthalmopathy. V lost 3 bases, J lost 1 base, and 13 bases lay in between. The CDR3 sequence is 15 residues long. Germline CDR1 reads SGHKS; CDR2 reads YYEKEE (reference sequence). TCR beta CDR3 regions were amplified from RNA. The primer set for the first-round RT-PCR of the TCR CDR3 was HTBI. TCRdb reprocessed the multiplex PCR reads via MiXCR and lists one record per CDR3 protein. The sample shows nearly 750,000 distinct CDR3 sequences, just over 35% of them seen only once. Study results and limitations: Ophthalmopathy and stable hyperthyroidism were told apart by a 13 V-J model.

The receptor was isolated from a woman aged 40 to 50 with Graves' hyperthyroidism. Material for sequencing was blood. The chain employs TRBV5-5 and TRBJ1-1, with D possibly being TRBD1 (5 bases). The CDR3: CASSWGVRGNTEAFF. In DNA, the CDR3 is TGTGCCAGCAGCTGGGGCGTAAGAGGGAACACTGAAGCTTTCTTT.